This T cell receptor (beta chain) was observed in a study of neoadjuvant nivolumab and ipilimumab in lung cancer. Study information: Nivolumab 3 mg/kg was given days 1, 15 and 29, plus ipilimumab 1 mg/kg day 1 in combination.

The table came from immunoSEQ multiplex PCR; TCRdb's copy has only in-frame clones and leaves some out. The sample has approximately 31,000 clones, roughly 90% seen once; the top ten hold about 2.1%. The V gene's germline CDR1 is SGHAT and CDR2 FQNNGV. V was trimmed by 1 base and J by 4 bases, leaving 8 bases between them. CDR3 length equals 15 residues. V gene TRBV11-2 combines with J gene TRBJ2-6; D ambiguous. The receptor was isolated from an adult with non-small cell lung cancer. Sequenced material: peripheral blood, taken after neoadjuvant nivolumab, alone or with ipilimumab, at or shortly before surgery. The CDR3: CASSLAVAGANVLTF. CDR3 coding DNA: TGTGCCAGCAGCTTAGCGGTCGCCGGGGCCAACGTCCTGACTTTC.